These 31 T cell receptor beta chains were all obtained from the same sample, sequenced in a study of shared clonotypes between healthy human individuals. TCRdb's table, derived via immunoSEQ multiplex PCR, lists solely in-frame clones and lacks some. The sample records about 2.3 million clones, more than 85% being singletons. The sample consisted of naive CD4+ T cells from PBMCs. The subset: CD45RA+ positively selected. The receptors shown here come from a man younger than 30 in good health. Some clones in this sample may be carry-over from other donors' samples.

This clone was counted a single time. This chain links TRBV14 with TRBJ2-7, with D perhaps given as TRBD1 or TRBD2 (6 bases each). Trimming took 2 bases from V and 9 from J, leaving 14 bases between them. This CDR3 region has 13 residues. CDR1 and CDR2 (germline): SGHDN, FVKESK. The CDR3 spells CASSQQGTGVQYF. The CDR3 DNA is TGTGCCAGCAGCCAACAGGGGACGGGAGTGCAGTACTTC.

The chain is built from TRBV19 and TRBJ1-1; D unclear. The V end lost 7 bases, the J end lost 0 bases, and 3 bases lay between the germline ends. The CDR3 extends over 11 amino acids. Germline V gene sequence: CDR1 LNHDA, CDR2 SQIVND (reference sequence). CDR3: CASNVNTEAFF. CDR3 coding DNA: TGTGCCAGTAATGTGAACACTGAAGCTTTCTTT.

This clone has only one observation. The chain carries TRBV11-2 and TRBJ2-6, with D possibly TRBD1 on 6 matching bases. This CDR3 region has 18 residues. Trimming left V 2 bases short and J 0 bases short, with 14 bases between. Germline CDR1 is SGHAT and CDR2 is FQNNGV. The CDR3 region is CASSLRGRGFSGANVLTF. CDR3 nucleotide sequence: TGTGCCAGCAGCTTACGTGGCAGGGGATTCTCTGGGGCCAACGTCCTGACTTTC.

This chain links TRBV28 with TRBJ2-7, with a possible D match to TRBD1 (5 bases). Germline V gives CDR1 MDHEN, CDR2 SYDVKM. V shed 6 bases and J shed 0 bases, with 15 bases lying between them. The CDR3 runs to 15 residues. For the CDR3, the DNA is TGTGCCAGCAGAAACAACAGGTTTTTCTCCTACGAGCAGTACTTC. Translating gives CASRNNRFFSYEQYF.

The chain is built from TRBV18 and TRBJ2-3; 10 nucleotides agree with TRBD2. Germline trimming cut 0 bases from V and 3 bases from J; bases unmatched to any gene: 6. This CDR3 comprises 17 residues. The germline gives CDR1 KGHSH, CDR2 LQKENI. This CDR3 is CASSPPEGLARTDTQYF. The CDR3 nucleotides are TGTGCCAGCTCACCACCGGAGGGACTAGCGCGAACAGATACGCAGTATTTT.

V and J are TRBV20-1 and TRBJ1-2; D unclear. The ends were cut back, 3 bases at V and 13 bases at J, with 12 bases in the middle. Germline CDR1 is DFQATT and CDR2 is SNEGSKA (reference sequence). This CDR3 is built from 10 residues. The CDR3 sequence is CSASDGVSTF. CDR3 nucleotide sequence: TGCAGTGCTAGCGATGGAGTCAGCACCTTC.

On this clone: Different DNA sequences within this sample yield the same CDR3. J is TRBJ1-5 and V is TRBV5-8; D remains unclear. The V and J ends lost 0 bases and 3 bases respectively, with 1 base between them. Germline V gives CDR1 SGHTS, CDR2 YDEGEE. This CDR3 comprises 12 residues. Here the CDR3 DNA reads TGTGCCAGCAGCTTGGCCAATCAGCCCCAGCATTTT. Its translation is CASSLANQPQHF.

The V and J genes are TRBV5-1 and TRBJ1-6; 8 bases map to TRBD1. CDR1 and CDR2 (germline): SGHRS, YFSETQ. V shed 4 bases and J 14 bases; nucleotides not matched to a gene: 14. This CDR3 comprises 15 residues. The CDR3: CASSPQGAGVWALHF. The CDR3 region has the DNA TGCGCCAGCAGCCCTCAGGGGGCCGGAGTGTGGGCCCTCCACTTT.

This clone appeared a single time. The rearrangement links TRBV10-3 to TRBJ2-3; TRBD2 aligns across 13 bases. Germline V gene sequence: CDR1 ENHRY, CDR2 SYGVKD. This CDR3 is built from 14 residues. With V trimmed by 10 bases and J by 6 bases, 7 bases remained unmatched. CDR3 DNA sequence: TGTGCCACGACGACTAGCGGGGGGTCGGATACGCAGTATTTT. It is translated as CATTTSGGSDTQYF.

CDR3 in DNA: TGTGCCAGCAGCTTGGGACTAGCGGGAAAGGAGCAGTTCTTC. It is translated as CASSLGLAGKEQFF. The chain has TRBV5-4 and TRBJ2-1; 11 bases line up with TRBD2. The CDR3 covers 14 residues. Germline values: CDR1 SGHNT, CDR2 YYREEE (reference sequence). V shed 0 bases and J 10 bases; nucleotides not matched to a gene: 3. The full variable domain, its missing parts supplied by reference TRBV5-4 and TRBJ2-1, is ETGVTQSPTHLIKTRGQQVTLRCSSQSGHNTVSWYQQALGQGPQFIFQYYREEENGRGNFPPRFSGLQFPNYSSELNVNALELDDSALYLCASSLGLAGKEQFFGPGTRLTVL.

The V gene is TRBV29-1, the J gene TRBJ2-1; 8 bases line up with TRBD2. Per germline, CDR1 SQVTM and CDR2 ANQGSEA. This CDR3 comprises 14 residues. Unmatched junction bases numbered 10, after V lost 4 bases and J lost 8 bases. The CDR3 is CSVGWRGVADEQFF. The DNA for the CDR3 is TGCAGCGTTGGATGGCGGGGGGTCGCGGATGAGCAGTTCTTC.

The V call is TRBV7-2, the J call TRBJ1-5; 7 bases line up with TRBD1. This CDR3 contains 14 residues. V shed 8 bases and J 4 bases; nucleotides not matched to a gene: 8. CDR1 SGHTA and CDR2 FQGNSA come from the germline V gene. The CDR3 loop reads CASEPTGSNQPQHF. Written as DNA, the CDR3 is TGTGCCAGCGAACCGACAGGGAGTAATCAGCCCCAGCATTTT.

The chain has TRBV19 and TRBJ1-5, with a weak D call TRBD1 (5 bases). V lost 6 bases and J 7 bases, leaving 13 bases between the germline ends. The CDR3 length is 13 residues. CDR1 and CDR2 from the germline V gene are LNHDA and SQIVND (reference sequence). CDR3 in amino acids: CASRGGSRQPQHF. CDR3 nucleotides: TGTGCCAGTAGGGGGGGGTCCCGACAGCCCCAGCATTTT.

The chain is built from TRBV11-3 and TRBJ2-1; TRBD2 agrees at 9 bases. The CDR3 has 16 amino acids. V lost 4 bases, J lost 4 bases, and 8 bases stayed unmatched. Germline values: CDR1 SGHNT, CDR2 YENEEA. The CDR3 DNA is TGTGCCAGCAGCTCCCAACGGACTAGCGCATACAATGAGCAGTTCTTC. It is translated as CASSSQRTSAYNEQFF.

The chain joins TRBV28 to TRBJ2-3, with D tentatively TRBD1 (6 bases). V was shortened by 6 bases and J by 2 bases, with 15 bases between the two germline ends. This CDR3 contains 15 residues. Germline V gene sequence: CDR1 MDHEN, CDR2 SYDVKM. This chain's CDR3 is CASSTPGQYTDTQYF. The CDR3 DNA reads as TGTGCCAGCAGCACACCGGGACAATACACAGATACGCAGTATTTT.

This clone has a handful of counts. The V gene is TRBV2, the J gene TRBJ1-5; TRBD1 agrees at 11 bases. CDR3 size: 15 residues. Germline CDR1 is SNHLY and CDR2 is FYNNEI. J was trimmed by 9 bases and V by 3 bases; bases with no gene match: 7. CDR3 sequence: CASSEEGQGGWPQHF. CDR3 nucleotide sequence: TGTGCCAGCAGTGAGGAGGGACAGGGGGGTTGGCCCCAGCATTTT.

In nucleotides, the CDR3 is TGCGCCAGCAGCCAGGCCGGGAGGTGGGATGAAAAACTGTTTTTT. Its translation: CASSQAGRWDEKLFF. The chain combines TRBV4-1 with TRBJ1-4; D is undetermined. V lost 3 bases and J lost 6, with 14 bases in between. CDR1 is MGHRA and CDR2 is YSYEKL in the germline V gene. CDR3 length equals 15 residues.

The J gene is TRBJ1-1, the V gene TRBV7-2; D possibly corresponds to TRBD1 (5 bases). Germline V gene lookup returns CDR1 SGHTA and CDR2 FQGNSA. V gave up 3 bases and J gave up 5 bases, with 19 bases separating them. The length of the CDR3 is 16 residues. The CDR3 is CASSFRTREGSTEAFF. CDR3 DNA: TGTGCCAGCAGCTTCCGTACCCGGGAGGGGTCAACTGAAGCTTTCTTT.

The V and J genes are TRBV28 and TRBJ1-1; 8 positions match TRBD1. Germline V gives CDR1 MDHEN, CDR2 SYDVKM. This CDR3 has 15 residues. V lost 1 base, J lost 2 bases, and 3 bases stayed unmatched. CDR3: CASSLLDRDNTEAFF. The CDR3 DNA reads as TGTGCCAGCAGTTTATTGGACAGGGACAACACTGAAGCTTTCTTT.

The chain carries TRBV15 and TRBJ1-2; TRBD1 aligns across 8 bases. The germline V gene encodes CDR1 LNHNV and CDR2 YYDKDF (reference sequence). The CDR3 contains 15 residues. The trim removed 3 bases at V and 6 bases at J, leaving 9 bases unmatched. The CDR3: CATSRPNRGVDGYTF. The CDR3 DNA reads TGTGCCACCAGCAGGCCCAACAGGGGGGTGGATGGCTACACCTTC.

The table lists this clone with a count of one. The V call is TRBV5-6, the J call TRBJ2-1, with TRBD2 identical over 10 bases. V shed 4 bases, J shed 2 bases, and the junction held 3 bases outside the gene matches. There are 15 residues in the CDR3. The germline gives CDR1 SGHDT, CDR2 YYEEEE. CDR3 coding DNA: TGTGCCAGCAGCCTAGCGGGAGCGACCTACAATGAGCAGTTCTTC. It is translated as CASSLAGATYNEQFF.

The chain joins TRBV5-1 to TRBJ1-1; D uncertain. The CDR3 covers 15 residues. Trimming pared 6 bases from V and 4 bases from J, leaving 19 bases between. Germline V lookup: CDR1 SGHRS, CDR2 YFSETQ. The CDR3 region has the DNA TGCGCCAGCACCCAAGATGGGGTCCTGGGCACTGAAGCTTTCTTT. This gives the protein CASTQDGVLGTEAFF.

Concerning this clone: Different DNA sequences within this sample yield the same CDR3. This chain joins TRBV28 and TRBJ2-7, with D perhaps being TRBD1 or TRBD2 (6 bases each). Trimming removed 7 bases from V and 3 bases from J, with 13 bases in between. The CDR3 runs 13 residues. Germline assignment: CDR1 MDHEN and CDR2 SYDVKM. CDR3 in DNA: TGTGCCAGCACGCCCGGAGGGGGCTACGAGCAGTACTTC. Amino acids: CASTPGGGYEQYF.

This clone turned up a few times. V is TRBV10-1 and J is TRBJ1-1; D is unresolved. The V gene's germline CDR1 is WNHNN and CDR2 SYGVQD (reference sequence). Trimming took off 3 bases at V and 6 bases at J, with 14 bases between the two ends. The CDR3 is 14 amino acids. The CDR3 protein is CASSEAGREAEAFF. The CDR3 DNA is TGCGCCAGCAGTGAAGCCGGGAGAGAGGCTGAAGCTTTCTTT.

The V gene is TRBV4-3, the J gene TRBJ2-5; TRBD2 matches 10 bases. There are 18 residues in the CDR3. Trimming cost V 1 base and J 1 base; bases outside gene matches: 9. The germline CDR1 and CDR2 sequences are LGHNA and YSLEER. The CDR3 DNA reads TGCGCCAGCAGCCAAGGTCCTACCCTAGCGGGGGCCCAAGAGACCCAGTACTTC. This codes for CASSQGPTLAGAQETQYF.

The V gene is TRBV30, the J gene TRBJ2-5; 10 bases agree with TRBD1. Germline V CDR1 and CDR2: GTSNPN, SVGIG (reference sequence). V shed 2 bases and J 4 bases; nucleotides not matched to a gene: 1. This CDR3 comprises 13 residues. The CDR3 reads CAWSRQGAETQYF. As DNA, the CDR3 is TGTGCCTGGAGTAGACAGGGGGCAGAGACCCAGTACTTC.

The rearrangement joins TRBV28 to TRBJ1-2; no firm D call. CDR3 size: 12 residues. CDR1 and CDR2 from the germline V gene are MDHEN and SYDVKM. Deletions cut 5 bases from V and 4 bases from J, with 8 bases between. CDR3 residues: CASSPAPYGYTF. CDR3 DNA sequence: TGTGCCAGCAGTCCGGCCCCCTATGGCTACACCTTC.

As regards this clone: One end of the junction fails to match germline, which may point to a read error. This chain links TRBV7-6 with TRBJ2-1, with a possible D match to TRBD2 (6 bases). From germline, CDR1 is SGHVS and CDR2 FNYEAQ. This CDR3 has 15 amino acids. The CDR3 region is CASSLAPPAYNEQFF. CDR3 coding DNA: TGTGCCAGCAGCCTAGCGCCACCCGCCTACAATGAGCAGTTCTTC.

V usage is TRBV28 and J usage is TRBJ1-2; 8 bases line up with TRBD1. Trimming cost V 6 bases and J 7 bases; bases outside gene matches: 10. The CDR3 has 14 amino acids. CDR1 is MDHEN, CDR2 SYDVKM, per germline. The CDR3 region is CASRRSGGASGYTF. In nucleotides, the CDR3 is TGTGCCAGCAGGAGATCAGGGGGCGCCTCTGGCTACACCTTC.

The chain is built from TRBV7-3 and TRBJ2-2; 16 nucleotides line up with TRBD2. The CDR3 has 17 residues. J was trimmed by 3 bases and V by 5 bases; bases with no gene match: 3. Germline V gene lookup returns CDR1 SGHTA and CDR2 FQGTGA. Here the CDR3 reads CASSRGTSGRDTGELFF. DNA of the CDR3: TGTGCCAGCAGCCGTGGGACTAGCGGGAGGGACACCGGGGAGCTGTTTTTT.

The chain combines TRBV6-1 with TRBJ1-5; 9 positions agree with TRBD1. Germline CDR1 and CDR2: MNHNS and SASEGT. The CDR3 spans 15 residues. Trimming took 7 bases from V and 4 from J; bases not matched to a gene: 8. CDR3 in amino acids: CASMRDRVGNQPQHF. For the CDR3, the DNA is TGTGCCAGCATGAGGGACAGGGTCGGAAATCAGCCCCAGCATTTT.